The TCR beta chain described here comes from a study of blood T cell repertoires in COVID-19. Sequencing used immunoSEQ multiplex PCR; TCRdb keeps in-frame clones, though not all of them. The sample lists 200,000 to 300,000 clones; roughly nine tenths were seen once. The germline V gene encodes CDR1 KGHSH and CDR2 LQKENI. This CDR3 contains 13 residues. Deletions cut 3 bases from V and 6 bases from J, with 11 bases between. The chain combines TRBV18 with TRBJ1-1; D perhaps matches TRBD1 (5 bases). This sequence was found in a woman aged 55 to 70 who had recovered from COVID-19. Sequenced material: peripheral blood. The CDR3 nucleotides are TGTGCCAGCTCACCTGACTGGGGCGCTGAAGCTTTCTTT. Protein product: CASSPDWGAEAFF. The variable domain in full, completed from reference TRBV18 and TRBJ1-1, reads NAGVMQNPRHLVRRRGQEARLRCSPMKGHSHVYWYRQLPEEGLKFMVYLQKENIIDESGMPKERFSAEFPKEGPSILRIQQVVRGDSAAYFCASSPDWGAEAFFGQGTRLTVV.